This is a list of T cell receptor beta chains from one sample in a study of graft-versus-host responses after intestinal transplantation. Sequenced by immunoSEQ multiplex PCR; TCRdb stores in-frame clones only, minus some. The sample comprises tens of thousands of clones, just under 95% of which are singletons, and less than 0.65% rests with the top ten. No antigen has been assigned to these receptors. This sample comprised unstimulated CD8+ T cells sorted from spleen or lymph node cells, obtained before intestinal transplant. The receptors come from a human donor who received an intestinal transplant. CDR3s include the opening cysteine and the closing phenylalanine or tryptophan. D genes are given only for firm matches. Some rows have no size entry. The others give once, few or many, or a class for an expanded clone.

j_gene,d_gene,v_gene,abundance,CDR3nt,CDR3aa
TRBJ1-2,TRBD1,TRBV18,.,TGTGCCAGCGGAGGAGAGGGACAGGTATTGAATAACTATGGCTACACCTTC,CASGGEGQVLNNYGYTF
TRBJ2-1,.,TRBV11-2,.,TGTGCCAGCAGCTTAGCGAACAATGAGCAGTTCTTC,CASSLANNEQFF
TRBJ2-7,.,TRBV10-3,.,TGTGCCGGGGGACTCAGCTCCTACGAGCAGTACTTC,CAGGLSSYEQYF
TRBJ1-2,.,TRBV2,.,TGTGCCAGCACTAAATTCGGCAGGGATGATGATGGCTACACCTTC,CASTKFGRDDDGYTF
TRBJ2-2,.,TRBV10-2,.,TGCGCCAGCAGGCAGGGGAACACCGGGGAGCTGTTTTTT,CASRQGNTGELFF
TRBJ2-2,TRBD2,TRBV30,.,TGTGCCTGGAGTGCATTACTAGCGGGAGTGGCCACCGGGGAGCTGTTTTTT,CAWSALLAGVATGELFF
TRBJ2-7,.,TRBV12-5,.,TGTGCTAGTGGTTTGGGAGCTGGCTACGAGCAGTACTTC,CASGLGAGYEQYF
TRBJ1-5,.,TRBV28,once,TGTGCCAGCAGTTTCACGCTGGGATACGATCAGCCCCAGCATTTT,CASSFTLGYDQPQHF
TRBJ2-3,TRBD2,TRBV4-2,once,TGTGCCAGCAGCCTCTCCTCTTTTAGCGGGAGAGAAACAGATACGCAGTATTTT,CASSLSSFSGRETDTQYF
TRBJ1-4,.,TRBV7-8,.,TGTGCCAGCAGCTTACCCCGAGGTGGTGAAAAACTGTTTTTT,CASSLPRGGEKLFF
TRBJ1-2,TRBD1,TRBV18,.,TGTGCCAGCTCACCGGGACAGGGGCTCGACTATGGCTACACCTTC,CASSPGQGLDYGYTF
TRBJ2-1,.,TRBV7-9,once,TGTGCCAGCAGCCCTAGCCCATTGGGAACCTACAATGAGCAGTTCTTC,CASSPSPLGTYNEQFF
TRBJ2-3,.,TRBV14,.,TGTGCCAGCAGCCAAGATATCCGCGCGGATACGCAGTATTTT,CASSQDIRADTQYF
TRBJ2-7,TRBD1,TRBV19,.,TGTGCCAGTGGACAGGTAGGTTTTCGCGGCTGGTACGAGCAGTACTTC,CASGQVGFRGWYEQYF
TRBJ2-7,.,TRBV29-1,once,TGCAGCGTTTCCGAGACAGCCTCCTACGAGCAGTACTTC,CSVSETASYEQYF
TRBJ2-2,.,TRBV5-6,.,TGTGCCAGCAGCTTCGCTCTGGGGGAGCTGTTTTTT,CASSFALGELFF
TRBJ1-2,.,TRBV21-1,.,TGTGCCAGCAGCAAATACACGAGCGGCTACACCTTC,CASSKYTSGYTF
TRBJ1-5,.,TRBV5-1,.,TGCGCCAGCAGCTTGGGGGGAATACGCGGGCAGCCCCAGCATTTT,CASSLGGIRGQPQHF
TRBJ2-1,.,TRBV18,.,TGTGCCAGCTCACCACCGTTGGTAAATGAGCAGTTCTTC,CASSPPLVNEQFF
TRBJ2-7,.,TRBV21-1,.,TGTGCCAGCAGCAAAGACCGGGACTACTACGAGCAGTACTTC,CASSKDRDYYEQYF
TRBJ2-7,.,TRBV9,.,TGTGCCAGCAGCGTAGGATCTGGCACGGGGTTGGATGAGCAGTACTTC,CASSVGSGTGLDEQYF
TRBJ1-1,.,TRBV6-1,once,TGTGCCAGCAGTTATGGGAGTGAAGCTTTCTTT,CASSYGSEAFF
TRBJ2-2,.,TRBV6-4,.,TGTGCCAGCAGTGACTCGGACACCGGGGAGCTGTTTTTT,CASSDSDTGELFF
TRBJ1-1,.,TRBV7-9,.,TGTGCCAGCAGCTTCGGACGGATTGAAGCTTTCTTT,CASSFGRIEAFF
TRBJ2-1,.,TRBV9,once,TGTGCCAGCAGCATACACCGGGACTCGACCTACAATGAGCAGTTCTTC,CASSIHRDSTYNEQFF
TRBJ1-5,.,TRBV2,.,TGTGCCAGCAGTGAAGACAGTCTAAGTAGCAATCAGCCCCAGCATTTT,CASSEDSLSSNQPQHF
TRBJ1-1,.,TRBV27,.,TGTGCCAGCAGTTTATCTTCAGGGCATCATGAAGCTTTCTTT,CASSLSSGHHEAFF
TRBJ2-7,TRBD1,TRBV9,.,TGTGCCAGCAGCGTAGGCGGACAGGCCGCCTACGAGCAGTACTTC,CASSVGGQAAYEQYF
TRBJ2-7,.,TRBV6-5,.,TGTGCCAGCAGTTACTTCAGGCCCCCCTACGAGCAGTACTTC,CASSYFRPPYEQYF
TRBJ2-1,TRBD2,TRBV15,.,TGTGCCACCAGCAGTCCCTGGCGGGAGGCGTACAATGAGCAGTTCTTC,CATSSPWREAYNEQFF
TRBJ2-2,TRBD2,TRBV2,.,TGTGCCAGCAGTCAAAGGACTAGCGGCGAATACCCCGGGGAGCTGTTTTTT,CASSQRTSGEYPGELFF
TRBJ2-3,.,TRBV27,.,TGTGCCAGCAGTTTGTGGAAAGGGAGCCCAGATACGCAGTATTTT,CASSLWKGSPDTQYF
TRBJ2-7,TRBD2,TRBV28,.,TGTGCCAGCAGCCTGACTAGCGAGACCTACGAGCAGTACTTC,CASSLTSETYEQYF
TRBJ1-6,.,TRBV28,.,TGTGCCAGCAGTTTATCCTGGGGAGTCAATTCACCCCTCCACTTT,CASSLSWGVNSPLHF
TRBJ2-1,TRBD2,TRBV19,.,TGTGCCAGTAGTATAACCTGGCGGGAGGGCCGGGTCAATGAGCAGTTCTTC,CASSITWREGRVNEQFF
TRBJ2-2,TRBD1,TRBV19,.,TGTGCCAGTAGTACTTATTTCAGGGGGCTAAACACCGGGGAGCTGTTTTTT,CASSTYFRGLNTGELFF
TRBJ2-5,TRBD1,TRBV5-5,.,TGTGCCAGCAGCTTGGCTTCTAGGGACAGGTGGGGGCCTGTCGGAGAGACCCAGTACTTC,CASSLASRDRWGPVGETQYF
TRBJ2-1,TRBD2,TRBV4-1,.,TGCGCCAGCAACAACGACGCGGGAGGTCTAAATGAGCAGTTCTTC,CASNNDAGGLNEQFF
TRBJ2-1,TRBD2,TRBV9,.,TGTGCCAGCAGCGCTAGCGGGAGGGCCTACAATGAGCAGTTCTTC,CASSASGRAYNEQFF
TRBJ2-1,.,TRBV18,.,TGTGCCAGCTCACCTGTCCAGGGGCGGGGTAACAATGAGCAGTTCTTC,CASSPVQGRGNNEQFF
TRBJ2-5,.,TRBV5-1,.,TGCGCCAGCAGCTTTCGAGAGGGCTGGGAAGAGACCCAGTACTTC,CASSFREGWEETQYF
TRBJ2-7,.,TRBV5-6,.,TGTGCCAGCAGCTTGGGACTAGTCTCGTCGTTAGGCGTAACCTACGAGCAGTACTTC,CASSLGLVSSLGVTYEQYF
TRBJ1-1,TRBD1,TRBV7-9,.,TGTGCCAGCAGCTTACCCCCGGACAGGGGGGGCTTGGAAGCTTTCTTT,CASSLPPDRGGLEAFF
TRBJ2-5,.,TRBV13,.,TGTGCCAGCAGCTTAGGAGCCACCCAAGAGACCCAGTACTTC,CASSLGATQETQYF
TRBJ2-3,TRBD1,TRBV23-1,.,TGCGCCAGCAGTCAATTTAGGACAGGGGTTTGGAATACGCAGTATTTT,CASSQFRTGVWNTQYF
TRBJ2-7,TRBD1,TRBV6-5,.,TGTGCCAGCAGCTACAACCCGACAGGGTTCGAGCAGTACTTC,CASSYNPTGFEQYF
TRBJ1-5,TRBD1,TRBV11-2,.,TGTGCCAGCAGTCTAGGACAGGCGAACAATCAGCCCCAGCATTTT,CASSLGQANNQPQHF
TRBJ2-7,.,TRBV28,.,TGTGCCAGCAGTTTCCGGGGCCGGTCGTACGAGCAGTACTTC,CASSFRGRSYEQYF
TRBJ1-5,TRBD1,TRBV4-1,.,TGCGCCAGCAGCTACCACTACAGGGGCGGTCAGCCCCAGCATTTT,CASSYHYRGGQPQHF
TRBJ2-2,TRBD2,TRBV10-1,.,TGCGCCAGCACGGGAGGGGACACCGGGGAGCTGTTTTTT,CASTGGDTGELFF